A selection of T cell receptor beta chains follows, all from one sample in a study of blood T cell repertoires in COVID-19. Sequencing was performed with immunoSEQ multiplex PCR; in TCRdb, only in-frame clones are kept and a portion is missing. The sample comprises about 54,000 clones, over 70% of which are singletons, and around 3.2% rests with the top ten. What was sequenced was peripheral blood. All receptors derive from a human donor in a cohort sampled during active COVID-19. Both conserved end residues are part of each CDR3. The order of the fields is J gene, clone size, D gene, V gene, CDR3 protein, CDR3 DNA. The D gene is left open where the match is weak. Size is stated for part of the rows, as once, few or many counts, or as a class when the clone is expanded.

TRBJ2-5	.	TRBD2	TRBV25-1	CASGGVYPYQETQYF	TGTGCCAGCGGGGGGGTCTACCCGTACCAAGAGACCCAGTACTTC
TRBJ2-7	.	TRBD2	TRBV14	CASSLTGGYEQYF	TGTGCCAGCAGCCTCACGGGGGGCTACGAGCAGTACTTC
TRBJ2-5	.	TRBD1	TRBV6-5	CASSLQGVETQYF	TGTGCCAGCAGCCTCCAGGGGGTAGAGACCCAGTACTTC
TRBJ2-1	few	TRBD2	TRBV19	CASSIGPGTSGVEQFF	TGTGCCAGTAGTATAGGGCCCGGGACTAGCGGGGTTGAGCAGTTCTTC
TRBJ1-1	.	.	TRBV5-1	CASSFRDRRFGMNTEAFF	TGCGCCAGCAGCTTTCGCGACAGGAGGTTTGGGATGAACACTGAAGCTTTCTTT
TRBJ1-6	.	.	TRBV7-8	CASSLSQGYNSPLHF	TGTGCCAGCAGCCTCAGCCAGGGGTATAATTCACCCCTCCACTTT
TRBJ2-7	.	.	TRBV6-6	CASKEGRGYEQYF	TGTGCCAGCAAAGAAGGCAGGGGCTACGAGCAGTACTTC
TRBJ2-2	.	TRBD2	TRBV19	CASTGGGPAGELFF	TGTGCCAGTACTGGCGGGGGGCCTGCCGGGGAGCTGTTTTTT
TRBJ1-1	.	.	TRBV10-3	CAISESRSLNTEAFF	TGTGCCATCAGTGAGTCGAGGAGTTTAAACACTGAAGCTTTCTTT
TRBJ2-1	.	TRBD2	TRBV3-1/TRBV3-2	CASSQVAVAGEGNEQFF	TGTGCCAGCAGCCAAGTCGCCGTGGCGGGAGAGGGTAATGAGCAGTTCTTC
TRBJ1-6	.	.	TRBV4-1	CASSQDWSSYNSPLHF	TGCGCCAGCAGCCAAGACTGGAGCTCCTATAATTCACCCCTCCACTTT
TRBJ2-7	.	TRBD1	TRBV15	CATSRGQGVAYEQYF	TGTGCCACCAGCAGAGGACAGGGGGTCGCCTACGAGCAGTACTTC
TRBJ2-2	.	.	TRBV2	CASRSGPGAGELFF	TGTGCCAGCAGATCGGGCCCCGGGGCCGGGGAGCTGTTTTTT
TRBJ2-2	.	TRBD1	TRBV29-1	CSATTGAGELFF	TGCAGCGCCACAACAGGGGCCGGGGAGCTGTTTTTT
TRBJ2-3	.	.	TRBV18	CASSPGGRDTQYF	TGTGCCAGCTCACCCGGAGGGCGAGATACGCAGTATTTT
TRBJ2-1	.	TRBD1	TRBV7-6	CASSSRQGSDEQFF	TGTGCCAGCAGCTCGCGACAGGGGTCGGATGAGCAGTTCTTC
TRBJ1-6	.	TRBD1	TRBV7-3	CASSEGQLSSPLHF	TGTGCCAGCAGCGAGGGACAGCTTAGTTCACCCCTCCACTTT
TRBJ2-3	.	TRBD1	TRBV18	CASSPRQGGTDTQYF	TGTGCCAGCTCACCCCGACAGGGCGGCACAGATACGCAGTATTTT
TRBJ2-2	.	.	TRBV11-2	CASSLRTSTGELFF	TGTGCCAGCAGCCTTAGAACGTCGACCGGGGAGCTGTTTTTT
TRBJ1-6	few	.	TRBV5-1	CASSQGQSNSPLHF	TGCGCCAGCAGCCAAGGACAGAGTAATTCACCCCTCCACTTT
TRBJ2-1	once	TRBD2	TRBV7-3	CASSSGLAGVNEQFF	TGTGCCAGCAGCTCGGGACTAGCGGGAGTCAATGAGCAGTTCTTC
TRBJ1-5	once	TRBD1	TRBV18	CASSQGQGNQPQHF	TGTGCCAGCTCACAGGGACAGGGCAATCAGCCCCAGCATTTT
TRBJ2-3	.	.	TRBV6-5	CASSQTSGSTDTQYF	TGTGCCAGCAGTCAAACGAGCGGAAGCACAGATACGCAGTATTTT
TRBJ1-2	.	TRBD1	TRBV5-4	CASSLAGTGVRGYTF	TGTGCCAGCAGCTTGGCAGGGACAGGGGTTCGTGGCTACACCTTC
TRBJ1-5	.	TRBD1	TRBV6-2/TRBV6-3	CASSPQGGNQPQHF	TGTGCCAGCAGCCCTCAGGGGGGCAATCAGCCCCAGCATTTT
TRBJ1-2	.	TRBD1	TRBV7-9	CASSKSRQGYGYTF	TGTGCCAGCAGTAAATCCCGACAGGGCTATGGCTACACCTTC
TRBJ2-5	once	TRBD1	TRBV5-1	CASSLAAGTGETQYF	TGCGCCAGCAGCTTGGCGGCAGGGACAGGGGAGACCCAGTACTTC
TRBJ2-6	.	.	TRBV5-6	CASSYLDRSSGANVLTF	TGTGCCAGCAGCTACTTAGACAGGAGCTCTGGGGCCAACGTCCTGACTTTC
TRBJ1-2	.	.	TRBV4-3	CASSQTRAGTRAYGYTF	TGCGCCAGCAGCCAAACAAGAGCAGGGACAAGGGCCTATGGCTACACCTTC
TRBJ1-5	.	TRBD1	TRBV27	CASRARGTVLSNQPQHF	TGTGCCAGCAGGGCGAGAGGGACAGTCTTGAGCAATCAGCCCCAGCATTTT
TRBJ2-4	.	.	TRBV12-3/TRBV12-4	CASSSQGYIQYF	TGTGCCAGCAGTTCTCAGGGATACATTCAGTACTTC
TRBJ2-7	once	TRBD1	TRBV5-4	CASSPGQVGYEQYF	TGTGCCAGCAGCCCCGGACAGGTCGGGTACGAGCAGTACTTC
TRBJ2-7	.	TRBD1	TRBV19	CASSSQGARYEQYF	TGTGCCAGTAGTTCGCAGGGGGCGCGTTACGAGCAGTACTTC
TRBJ2-5	.	TRBD2	TRBV15	CATSRGRSLAGGSQTQYF	TGTGCCACCAGCAGAGGGAGGTCACTAGCGGGAGGTAGCCAGACCCAGTACTTC
TRBJ1-2	.	.	TRBV18	CASSPLDRGTNYGYTF	TGTGCCAGCTCACCACTTGACCGCGGTACTAACTATGGCTACACCTTC
TRBJ2-1	.	TRBD2	TRBV12-5	CASGFPGLPTYNEQFF	TGTGCTAGTGGTTTCCCGGGACTACCTACCTACAATGAGCAGTTCTTC
TRBJ2-2	.	.	TRBV28	CASRPTGTLDTGELFF	TGTGCCAGCAGACCAACCGGGACACTGGACACCGGGGAGCTGTTTTTT
TRBJ2-5	.	.	TRBV2	CASRWSEETQYF	TGTGCCAGCAGGTGGAGCGAAGAGACCCAGTACTTC
TRBJ1-4	.	TRBD1	TRBV5-4	CASSSQGKEKLFF	TGTGCCAGCAGCTCACAGGGGAAGGAAAAACTGTTTTTT
TRBJ2-5	few	TRBD2	TRBV7-9	CASSWSSGAETQYF	TGTGCCAGCAGCTGGAGTAGCGGGGCAGAGACCCAGTACTTC
TRBJ2-1	.	TRBD2	TRBV6-1	CASSEAGTSGYNEQFF	TGTGCCAGCAGTGAAGCCGGGACTAGCGGATACAATGAGCAGTTCTTC